This TCR beta chain comes out of a study of long-term antiretroviral therapy in people with HIV. Researchers report immunoSEQ v3.0 was run at survey level. Libraries were prepared by immunoSEQ multiplex PCR; TCRdb keeps only in-frame clonotypes and omits some of them. Of tens of thousands of clones detected, about 76% appear once; the ten largest clones hold 9% to 15%. V lost 4 bases to trimming and J lost 6 bases; unmatched junction nucleotides: 15. The CDR3 length is 18 residues. Germline CDR1 is SNHLY and CDR2 is FYNNEI. Here the sequenced sample was unsorted PBMCs, taken 0.1 years before starting antiretroviral therapy. This clonotype was obtained from a man in his forties or fifties with HIV. The gene calls are TRBV2 and TRBJ1-4, with TRBD1 matching over 9 bases. The CDR3 DNA reads as TGTGCCAGCAGTGGGGACAGGGCGCGGGAGAGGGTCTATGAAAAACTGTTTTTT. Its protein is CASSGDRARERVYEKLFF.